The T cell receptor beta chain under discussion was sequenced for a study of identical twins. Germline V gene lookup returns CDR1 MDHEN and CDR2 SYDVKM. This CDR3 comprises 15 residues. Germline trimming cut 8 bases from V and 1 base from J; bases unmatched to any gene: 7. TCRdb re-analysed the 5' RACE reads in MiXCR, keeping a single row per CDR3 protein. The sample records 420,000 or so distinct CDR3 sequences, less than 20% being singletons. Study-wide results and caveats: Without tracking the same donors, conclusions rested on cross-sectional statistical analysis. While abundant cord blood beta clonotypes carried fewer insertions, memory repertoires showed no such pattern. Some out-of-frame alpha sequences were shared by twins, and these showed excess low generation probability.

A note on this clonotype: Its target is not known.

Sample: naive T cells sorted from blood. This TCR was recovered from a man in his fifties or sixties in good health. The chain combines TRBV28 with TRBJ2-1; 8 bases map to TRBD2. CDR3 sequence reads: CASHPGGGSYNEQFF. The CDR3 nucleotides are TGTGCCAGCCATCCGGGGGGGGGATCCTACAATGAGCAGTTCTTC.